Here is one T cell receptor beta chain with its context. The record originates from a study of OX40 agonist ivuxolimab in advanced cancers. The CDR3 is made up of 15 amino acids. Looked up from germline, CDR1 is MNHEY and CDR2 is SMNVEV (reference sequence). Trimming at V came to 4 bases and at J to 4 bases, leaving 8 bases not matched to a gene. Clones were read by immunoSEQ multiplex PCR, and TCRdb kept only the in-frame ones, dropping some. This table holds 85,000 to 130,000 clones, 90% found once. The source is an adult with an advanced solid tumor such as melanoma, head and neck, liver or kidney cancer. This chain connects TRBV27 to TRBJ1-1, with 8 bases fitting TRBD1. Sequenced here: CD4+ or CD8+ T cells sorted from blood, sampled in a trial of the OX40 agonist ivuxolimab. This CDR3 is CASSSGTGKGTEAFF. The DNA of the CDR3 is TGTGCCAGCAGTTCAGGGACAGGAAAGGGCACTGAAGCTTTCTTT.